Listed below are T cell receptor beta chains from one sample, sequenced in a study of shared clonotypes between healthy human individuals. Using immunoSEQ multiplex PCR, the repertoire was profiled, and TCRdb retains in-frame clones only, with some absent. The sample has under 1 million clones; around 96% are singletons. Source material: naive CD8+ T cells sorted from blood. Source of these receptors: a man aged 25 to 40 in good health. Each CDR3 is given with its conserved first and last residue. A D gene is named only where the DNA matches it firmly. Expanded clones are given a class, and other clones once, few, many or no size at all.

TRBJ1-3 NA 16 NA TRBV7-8 TGTGCCAGCAGCTTAGCTGGGGGCGCCTCTGGAAACACCATATATTTT CASSLAGGASGNTIYF
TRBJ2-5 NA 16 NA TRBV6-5 TGTGCCAGCAGTTACTCGATATCAGCTGGAATCGAGACCCAGTACTTC CASSYSISAGIETQYF
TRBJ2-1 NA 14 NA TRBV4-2 TGTGCCAGCAGCCAAGGAGACGGTAACAATGAGCAGTTCTTC CASSQGDGNNEQFF
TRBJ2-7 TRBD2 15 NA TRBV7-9 TGTGCCAGCAGCTTAGGTAGCGGGGATCTAAACGAGCAGTACTTC CASSLGSGDLNEQYF
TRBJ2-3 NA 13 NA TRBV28 TGTGCCAGCAATCTTGCCCGCACAGATACGCAGTATTTT CASNLARTDTQYF
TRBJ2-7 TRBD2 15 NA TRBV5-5 TGTGCCAGCAGGTGGAGACTAGCGGAATCCTACGAGCAGTACTTC CASRWRLAESYEQYF
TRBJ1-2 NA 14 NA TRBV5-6 TGTGCCAGCAGCCCCGAACAGGGAACGATGGGCTACACCTTC CASSPEQGTMGYTF
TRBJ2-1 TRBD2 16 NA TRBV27 TGTGCCAGCAGCCTCCTTTGGGCTAGCGGCATGAATGAGCAGTTCTTC CASSLLWASGMNEQFF
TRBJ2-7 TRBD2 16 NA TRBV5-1 TGCGCCAGCAGCTTGGGAGGACTAGCGGGAGCTTACGAGCAGTACTTC CASSLGGLAGAYEQYF
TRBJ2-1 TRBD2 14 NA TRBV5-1 TGCGCCAGCAGCTTCCCTAGCGGCTACAATGAGCAGTTCTTC CASSFPSGYNEQFF
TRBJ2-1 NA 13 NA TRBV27 TGTGCCAGCAGTTTGATGAGGGTAAGAGAGCAGTTCTTC CASSLMRVREQFF
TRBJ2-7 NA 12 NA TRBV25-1 TGTGCCAGCAGGGACCTGTCCTACGAGCAGTACTTC CASRDLSYEQYF
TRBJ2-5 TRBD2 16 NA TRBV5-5 TGTGCCAGCAGCTTGTTAGCACTAGCGTATCAAGAGACCCAGTACTTC CASSLLALAYQETQYF
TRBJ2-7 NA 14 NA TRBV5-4 TGTGCCAGCAGCGTAAGGGGTCAAAGCTACGAGCAGTACTTC CASSVRGQSYEQYF
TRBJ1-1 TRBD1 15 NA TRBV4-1 TGCGCCAGCAGCCTTCGACAGGGCTCGAACACTGAAGCTTTCTTT CASSLRQGSNTEAFF
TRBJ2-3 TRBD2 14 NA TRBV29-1 TGCAGCGTTGTTCGGCGGGAGCGGACAGATACGCAGTATTTT CSVVRRERTDTQYF
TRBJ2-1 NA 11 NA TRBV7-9 TGTGCCAGCAGCTTTTCTAATGAGCAGTTCTTC CASSFSNEQFF
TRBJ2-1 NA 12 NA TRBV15 TGTGCCACCAAGGGAAGGGCGAGAGAGCAGTTCTTC CATKGRAREQFF
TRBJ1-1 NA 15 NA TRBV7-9 TGTGCCAGCAGCTTAGCACGGTCGGTGAACACTGAAGCTTTCTTT CASSLARSVNTEAFF
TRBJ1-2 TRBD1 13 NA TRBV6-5 TGTGCCAGCAGTCCGGGACAGGTTCGTGGCTACACCTTC CASSPGQVRGYTF
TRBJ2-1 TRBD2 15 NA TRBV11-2 TGTGCCAGCAGCTACATAGCGGGAGGTTACAATGAGCAGTTCTTC CASSYIAGGYNEQFF
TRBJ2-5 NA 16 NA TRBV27 TGTGCCAGCAGTTCTGGGGGGCGAGGGAGAACGGAGACCCAGTACTTC CASSSGGRGRTETQYF
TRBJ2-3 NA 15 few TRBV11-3 TGTGCCAGCAGCGCGGGGACTCTTAACACAGATACGCAGTATTTT CASSAGTLNTDTQYF
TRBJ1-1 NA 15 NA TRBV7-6 TGTGCCAGCAGCTTGAGACAGTCTCGGAACACTGAAGCTTTCTTT CASSLRQSRNTEAFF
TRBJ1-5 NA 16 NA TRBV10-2 TGCGCCAGCAGTGAGGTATCGGGGATCGGCAATCAGCCCCAGCATTTT CASSEVSGIGNQPQHF
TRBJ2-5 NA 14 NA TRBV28 TGTGCCAGCAGTTTCTTGAGGAGCCAAGAGACCCAGTACTTC CASSFLRSQETQYF
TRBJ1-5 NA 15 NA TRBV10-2 TGCGCCAGCAGTGACTTACGGGGGGCCAATCAGCCCCAGCATTTT CASSDLRGANQPQHF
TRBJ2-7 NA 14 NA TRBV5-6 TGTGCCAGCAGCTTGGGGGGCTCTCCCTACGAGCAGTACTTC CASSLGGSPYEQYF
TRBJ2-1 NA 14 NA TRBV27 TGTGCCAGCAGTTTATCCAGGGTCTACAATGAGCAGTTCTTC CASSLSRVYNEQFF
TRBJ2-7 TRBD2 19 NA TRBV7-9 TGTGCCAGCAGCCCGGGACTACTAGCGAGAATTGCTAGCTCCTACGAGCAGTACTTC CASSPGLLARIASSYEQYF
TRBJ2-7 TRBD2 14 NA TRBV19 TGTGCCAGTAGTATAGTAGCGGGAGAATACGAGCAGTACTTC CASSIVAGEYEQYF
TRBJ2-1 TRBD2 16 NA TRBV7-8 TGTGCCAGCAGCCCCAGCAGGCGGGAGTACTACAATGAGCAGTTCTTC CASSPSRREYYNEQFF
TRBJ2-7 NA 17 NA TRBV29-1 TGCAGCGTTGAAGGAGGTGCGGCGATGGAAAGTCAATACGAGCAGTACTTC CSVEGGAAMESQYEQYF
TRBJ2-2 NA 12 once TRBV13 TGTGCCAGCCTCGGGGCGGCCGGGGAGCTGTTTTTT CASLGAAGELFF
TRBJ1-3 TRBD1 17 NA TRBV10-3 TGTGCCATCAGAGACCTGGACAGGGATCGATCTGGAAACACCATATATTTT CAIRDLDRDRSGNTIYF
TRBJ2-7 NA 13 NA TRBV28 TGTGCCAGCAGTTTTGACAGGCTAAACGAGCAGTACTTC CASSFDRLNEQYF